Below are 9 T cell receptor beta chains sequenced from a single sample in a study of CD8+ T cells in alopecia areata (dated by TCRdb to 2016 to 2019). The label giving this sample's time point can be read as: about 4 weeks on oral tofacitinib. Reading the label with the study, this specimen's treatment or condition is: oral pan-JAK inhibitor, 5-10 mg twice daily. The method was the immunoSEQ multiplex PCR assay. To provide template for TCR sequencing, every sample had RNA extracted and reverse transcribed into cDNA. TCRdb re-hosts the immuneACCESS table, in-frame sequences only. Its copies lack some clones; in the studies checked, an unresolved V gene accounts for under half of them, and the cause for the rest is not known. This sample holds 100,000 to 150,000 clones; roughly 55% were observed only once. The ten largest clones capture 4.5% to 6% of the sample. This specimen was CD4+ T cells sorted from blood, taken at week 4, from a patient treated with tofacitinib. The receptors were gathered from a human donor with alopecia areata.

This clone has more than one count but fewer than ten. The genes are TRBV4-1 and TRBJ1-1, with TRBD1 identical over 7 bases. Germline V CDR1 and CDR2: MGHRA, YSYEKL. The CDR3 is 16 residues long. After removal of 4 bases from V and 1 base from J, the junction contained 9 bases not matched to a gene. CDR3 sequence: CASSPQNRGRNTEAFF. The CDR3, as DNA: TGCGCCAGCAGCCCTCAAAACAGGGGCAGGAACACTGAAGCTTTCTTT.

The CDR3, as DNA: TGTGCCTGGAGGACAGGTAGAAGGGGACCCTCCTACGAGCAGTACTTC. This codes for CAWRTGRRGPSYEQYF. This chain joins TRBV30 and TRBJ2-7; TRBD1 might be the D (6 bases). Trimming left V 3 bases short and J 0 bases short, with 18 bases between. CDR1 and CDR2 (germline): GTSNPN, SVGIG (reference sequence). The length of the CDR3 is 16 residues.

This clone was detected only a few times. This chain links TRBV29-1 with TRBJ2-7, with 8 bases matching TRBD1. Germline CDR1 and CDR2: SQVTM and ANQGSEA. This CDR3 spans 13 amino acids. With V trimmed by 7 bases and J by 5 bases, 10 bases remained unmatched. This chain's CDR3 is CSAKGQVFNEQYF. The CDR3 nucleotides read TGCAGCGCCAAGGGACAGGTCTTTAACGAGCAGTACTTC.

V gene TRBV6-6 combines with J gene TRBJ1-5, with D perhaps matching TRBD1 (5 bases). This CDR3 comprises 14 residues. CDR1 is MNHNY and CDR2 is SVGAGI in the germline V gene (reference sequence). The V gene lost 5 bases and the J gene lost 2 bases, with 10 bases spanning the gap. The CDR3 reads CASSRGDGNQPQHF. The CDR3 DNA sequence: TGTGCCAGCAGTAGAGGGGACGGCAATCAGCCCCAGCATTTT.

The V gene is TRBV27, the J gene TRBJ2-3; D is possibly TRBD1 (5 bases). V lost 6 bases and J 3 bases, leaving 10 bases between the germline ends. This CDR3 is built from 13 residues. CDR1 is MNHEY and CDR2 is SMNVEV in the germline V gene (reference sequence). In DNA form, the CDR3 reads TGTGCCAGCAGCCGCAGGGAAACAGATACGCAGTATTTT. It encodes CASSRRETDTQYF.

V gene TRBV30 combines with J gene TRBJ2-2; 11 positions agree with TRBD2. The CDR3 has 14 residues. The V gene's germline CDR1 is GTSNPN and CDR2 SVGIG (reference sequence). Losses at the gene ends were 8 bases for V and 4 bases for J; bases not matched to a gene: 6. CDR3 in amino acids: CAGLSGRATGELFF. CDR3 nucleotide sequence: TGTGCCGGACTTAGCGGGAGGGCCACCGGGGAGCTGTTTTTT.

The V and J genes are TRBV15 and TRBJ2-3; 7 bases map to TRBD2. From germline, CDR1 is LNHNV and CDR2 YYDKDF (reference sequence). With V trimmed by 0 bases and J by 1 base, 7 bases remained unmatched. This CDR3 spans 17 amino acids. The CDR3 sequence: CATSREERGLRTDTQYF. Written as DNA, the CDR3 is TGTGCCACCAGCAGAGAAGAGCGGGGACTTCGCACAGATACGCAGTATTTT.

The V gene is TRBV30, the J gene TRBJ1-1; D is ambiguous. The CDR3 contains 13 residues. V was cut by 4 bases and J by 6 bases, with 15 bases left in between. Germline lookup yields CDR1 GTSNPN and CDR2 SVGIG (reference sequence). The CDR3 spells CAWKKWVTSEAFF. In DNA form, the CDR3 reads TGTGCCTGGAAAAAATGGGTCACCTCTGAAGCTTTCTTT.

This clone occurred a few times. The chain has TRBV7-9 and TRBJ1-1, with 10 bases matching TRBD1. Trimming took 7 bases from V and 1 from J; bases not matched to a gene: 3. Germline CDR1 and CDR2: SEHNR and FQNEAQ (reference sequence). The CDR3 is 14 residues long. CDR3 in DNA: TGTGCCAGCAAGGACAGGGGGACGAACACTGAAGCTTTCTTT. This translates into CASKDRGTNTEAFF. Supplemented by reference TRBV7-9 and TRBJ1-1, the full variable domain reads DTGVSQNPRHKITKRGQNVTFRCDPISEHNRLYWYRQTLGQGPEFLTYFQNEAQLEKSRLLSDRFSAERPKGSFSTLEIQRTEQGDSAMYLCASKDRGTNTEAFFGQGTRLTVV.